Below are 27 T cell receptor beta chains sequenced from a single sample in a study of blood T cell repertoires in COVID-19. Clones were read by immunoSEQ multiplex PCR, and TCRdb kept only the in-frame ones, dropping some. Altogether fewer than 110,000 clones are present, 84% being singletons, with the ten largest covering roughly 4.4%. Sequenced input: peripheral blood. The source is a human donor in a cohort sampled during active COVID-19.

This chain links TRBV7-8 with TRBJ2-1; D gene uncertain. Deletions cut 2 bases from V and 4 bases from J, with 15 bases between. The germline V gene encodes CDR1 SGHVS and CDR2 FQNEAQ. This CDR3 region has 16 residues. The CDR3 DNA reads TGTGCCAGCAGCTTACAGCGATCTACGCGGTACAATGAGCAGTTCTTC. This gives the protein CASSLQRSTRYNEQFF.

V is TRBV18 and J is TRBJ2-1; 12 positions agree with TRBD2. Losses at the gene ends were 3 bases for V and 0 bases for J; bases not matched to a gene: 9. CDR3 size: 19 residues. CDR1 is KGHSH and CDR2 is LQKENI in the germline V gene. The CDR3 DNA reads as TGTGCCAGCTCACCGTGGACTAGCGGGGCCCAATCCTCCTACAATGAGCAGTTCTTC. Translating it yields CASSPWTSGAQSSYNEQFF.

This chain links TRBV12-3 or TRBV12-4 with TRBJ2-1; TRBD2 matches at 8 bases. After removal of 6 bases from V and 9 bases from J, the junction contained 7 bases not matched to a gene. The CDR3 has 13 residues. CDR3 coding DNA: TGTGCCAGCAGAGGAGCGGGAGCTGGTGAGCAGTTCTTC. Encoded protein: CASRGAGAGEQFF.

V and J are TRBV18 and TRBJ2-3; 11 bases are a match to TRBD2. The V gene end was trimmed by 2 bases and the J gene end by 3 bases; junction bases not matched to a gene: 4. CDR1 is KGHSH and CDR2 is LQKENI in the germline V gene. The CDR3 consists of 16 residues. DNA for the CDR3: TGTGCCAGCTCACCATTGCTAGCGGGAGGAACAGATACGCAGTATTTT. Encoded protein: CASSPLLAGGTDTQYF.

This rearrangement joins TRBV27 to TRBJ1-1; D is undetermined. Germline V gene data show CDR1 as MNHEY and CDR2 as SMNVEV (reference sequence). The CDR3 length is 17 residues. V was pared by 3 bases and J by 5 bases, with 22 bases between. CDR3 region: CASSLPPGVGYGTEAFF. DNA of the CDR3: TGTGCCAGCAGTTTGCCACCCGGAGTCGGGTATGGGACTGAAGCTTTCTTT.

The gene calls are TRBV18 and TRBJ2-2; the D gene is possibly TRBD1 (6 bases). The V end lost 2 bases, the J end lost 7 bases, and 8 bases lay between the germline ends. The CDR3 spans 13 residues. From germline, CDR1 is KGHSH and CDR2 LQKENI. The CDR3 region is CASSPGGLGELFF. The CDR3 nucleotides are TGTGCCAGCTCACCAGGGGGCCTCGGGGAGCTGTTTTTT.

The CDR3 bases are TGTGCCAGTAGTCTCGGCGTCACGGGGTCCAATGAGCAGTTCTTC. Translating gives CASSLGVTGSNEQFF. The chain couples TRBV19 to TRBJ2-1, with TRBD2 as a possible D gene (5 bases). Looked up from germline, CDR1 is LNHDA and CDR2 is SQIVND (reference sequence). The germline V and J ends were trimmed by 5 bases and 6 bases, with 17 bases remaining between them. The CDR3 consists of 15 residues.

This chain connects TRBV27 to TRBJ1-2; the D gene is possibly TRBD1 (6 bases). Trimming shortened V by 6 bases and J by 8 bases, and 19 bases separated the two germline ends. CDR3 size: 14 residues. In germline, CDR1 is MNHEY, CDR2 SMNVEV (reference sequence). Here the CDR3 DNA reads TGTGCCAGCAGCTCACTCAGGGGACCAAGAGGCTACACCTTC. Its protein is CASSSLRGPRGYTF.

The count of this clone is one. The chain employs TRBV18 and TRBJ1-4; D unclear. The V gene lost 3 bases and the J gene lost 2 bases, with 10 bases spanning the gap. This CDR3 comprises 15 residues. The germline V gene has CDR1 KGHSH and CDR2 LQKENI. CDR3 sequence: CASSPYLNTNEKLFF. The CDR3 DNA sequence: TGTGCCAGCTCACCCTACCTTAATACTAATGAAAAACTGTTTTTT.

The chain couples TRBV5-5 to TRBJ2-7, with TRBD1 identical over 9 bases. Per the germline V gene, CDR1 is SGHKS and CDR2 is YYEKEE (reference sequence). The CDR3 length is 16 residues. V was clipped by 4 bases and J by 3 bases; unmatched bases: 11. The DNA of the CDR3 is TGTGCCAGCAGCCTAGTGACCGGGACAGGGTTCTACGAGCAGTACTTC. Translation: CASSLVTGTGFYEQYF.

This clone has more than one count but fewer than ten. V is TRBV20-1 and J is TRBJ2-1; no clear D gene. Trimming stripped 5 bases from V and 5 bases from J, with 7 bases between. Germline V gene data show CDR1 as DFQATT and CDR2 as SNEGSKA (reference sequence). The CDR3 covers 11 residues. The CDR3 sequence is CSAQIHNEQFF. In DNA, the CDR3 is TGCAGTGCTCAAATCCACAATGAGCAGTTCTTC.

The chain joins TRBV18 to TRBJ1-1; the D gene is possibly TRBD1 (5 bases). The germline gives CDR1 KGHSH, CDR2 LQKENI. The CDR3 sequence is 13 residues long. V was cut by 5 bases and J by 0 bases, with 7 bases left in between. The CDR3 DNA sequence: TGTGCCAGCTCAGGACAAGTGAACACTGAAGCTTTCTTT. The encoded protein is CASSGQVNTEAFF.

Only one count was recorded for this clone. The CDR3 DNA follows: TGCGCCAGCAGTCAAACTAGCGGGAGCGTATCCGGGGAGCTGTTTTTT. It specifies CASSQTSGSVSGELFF. V is TRBV5-1 and J is TRBJ2-2; 11 nucleotides align to TRBD2. The V gene end was trimmed by 5 bases and the J gene end by 6 bases; junction bases not matched to a gene: 9. Germline lookup yields CDR1 SGHRS and CDR2 YFSETQ. This CDR3 comprises 16 residues.

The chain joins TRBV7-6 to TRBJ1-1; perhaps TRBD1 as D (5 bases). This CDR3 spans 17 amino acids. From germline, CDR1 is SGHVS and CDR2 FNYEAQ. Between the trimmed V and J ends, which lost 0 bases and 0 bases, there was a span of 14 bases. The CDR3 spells CASSLAMAGSLNTEAFF. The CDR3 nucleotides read TGTGCCAGCAGCTTAGCGATGGCAGGGTCTTTGAACACTGAAGCTTTCTTT. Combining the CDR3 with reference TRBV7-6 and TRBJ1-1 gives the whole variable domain GAGVSQSPRYKVTKRGQDVALRCDPISGHVSLYWYRQALGQGPEFLTYFNYEAQQDKSGLPNDRFSAERPEGSISTLTIQRTEQRDSAMYRCASSLAMAGSLNTEAFFGQGTRLTVV.

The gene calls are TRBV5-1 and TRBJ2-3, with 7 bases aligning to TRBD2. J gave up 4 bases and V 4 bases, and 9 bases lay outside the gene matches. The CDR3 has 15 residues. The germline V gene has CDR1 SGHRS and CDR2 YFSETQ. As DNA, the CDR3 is TGCGCCAGCAGCCGTGCGGGAGTGGGGGCAGATACGCAGTATTTT. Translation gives CASSRAGVGADTQYF.

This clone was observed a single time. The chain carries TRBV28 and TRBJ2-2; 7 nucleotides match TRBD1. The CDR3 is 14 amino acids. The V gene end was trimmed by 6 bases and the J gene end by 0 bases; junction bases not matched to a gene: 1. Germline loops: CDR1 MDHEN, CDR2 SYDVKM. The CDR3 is CASRGQPNTGELFF. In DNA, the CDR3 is TGTGCCAGCAGGGGACAGCCGAACACCGGGGAGCTGTTTTTT.

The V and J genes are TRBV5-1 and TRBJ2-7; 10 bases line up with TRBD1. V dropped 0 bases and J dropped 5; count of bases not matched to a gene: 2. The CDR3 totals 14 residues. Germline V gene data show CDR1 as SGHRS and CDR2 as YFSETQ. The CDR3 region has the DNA TGCGCCAGCAGCTTGGCCGGGACAGGGGACGAGCAGTACTTC. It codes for CASSLAGTGDEQYF.

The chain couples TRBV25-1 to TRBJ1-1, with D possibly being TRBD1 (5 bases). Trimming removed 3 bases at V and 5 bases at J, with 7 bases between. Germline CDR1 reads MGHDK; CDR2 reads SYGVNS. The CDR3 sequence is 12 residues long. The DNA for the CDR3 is TGTGCCAGCAGTGACAGGGTTACTGAAGCTTTCTTT. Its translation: CASSDRVTEAFF.

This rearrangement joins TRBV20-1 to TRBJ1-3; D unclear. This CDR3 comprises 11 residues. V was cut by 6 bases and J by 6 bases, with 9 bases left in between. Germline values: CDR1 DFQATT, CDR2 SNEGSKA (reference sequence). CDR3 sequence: CSAQIANTIYF. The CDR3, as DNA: TGCAGTGCCCAGATCGCAAACACCATATATTTT.

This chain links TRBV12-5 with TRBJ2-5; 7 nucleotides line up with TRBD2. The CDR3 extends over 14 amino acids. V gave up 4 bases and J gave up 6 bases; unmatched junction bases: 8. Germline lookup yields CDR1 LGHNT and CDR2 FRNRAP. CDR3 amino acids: CASGWGRASQTQYF. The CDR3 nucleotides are TGTGCTAGTGGTTGGGGGAGGGCGAGCCAGACCCAGTACTTC.

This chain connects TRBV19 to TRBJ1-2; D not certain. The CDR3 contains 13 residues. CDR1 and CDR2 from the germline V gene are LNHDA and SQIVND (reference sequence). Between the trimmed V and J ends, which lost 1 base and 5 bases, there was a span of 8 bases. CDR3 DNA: TGTGCCAGTAGTATAGGAGACTTTTATGGCTACACCTTC. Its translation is CASSIGDFYGYTF.

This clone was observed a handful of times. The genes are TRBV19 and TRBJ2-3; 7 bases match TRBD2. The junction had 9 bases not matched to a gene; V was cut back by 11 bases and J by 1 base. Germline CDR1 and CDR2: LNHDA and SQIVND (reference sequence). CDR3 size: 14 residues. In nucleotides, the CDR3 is TGTGCCGGGAGGGACTTTCCTTGCACAGATACGCAGTATTTT. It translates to CAGRDFPCTDTQYF.

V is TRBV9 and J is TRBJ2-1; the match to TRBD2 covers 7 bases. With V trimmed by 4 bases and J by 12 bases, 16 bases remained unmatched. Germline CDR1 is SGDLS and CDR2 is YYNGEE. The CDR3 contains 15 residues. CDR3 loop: CASSTTSAAFSLQFF. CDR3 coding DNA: TGTGCCAGCAGCACAACTAGCGCAGCGTTCTCATTGCAGTTCTTC. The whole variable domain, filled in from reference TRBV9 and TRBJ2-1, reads DSGVTQTPKHLITATGQRVTLRCSPRSGDLSVYWYQQSLDQGLQFLIQYYNGEERAKGNILERFSAQQFPDLHSELNLSSLELGDSALYFCASSTTSAAFSLQFFGPGTRLTVL.

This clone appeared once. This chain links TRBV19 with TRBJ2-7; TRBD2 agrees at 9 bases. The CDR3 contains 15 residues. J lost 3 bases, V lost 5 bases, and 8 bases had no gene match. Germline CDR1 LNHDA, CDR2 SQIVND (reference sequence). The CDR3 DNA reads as TGTGCCAGTAGTGCGCTAGCGGGGTCCGTCTACGAGCAGTACTTC. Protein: CASSALAGSVYEQYF.

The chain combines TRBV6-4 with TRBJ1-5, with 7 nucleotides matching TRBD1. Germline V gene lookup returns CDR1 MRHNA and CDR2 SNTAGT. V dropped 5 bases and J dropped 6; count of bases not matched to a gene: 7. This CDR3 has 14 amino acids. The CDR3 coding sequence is TGTGCCAGCAGTCCGGACAGGACTGGTCAGCCCCAGCATTTT. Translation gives CASSPDRTGQPQHF.

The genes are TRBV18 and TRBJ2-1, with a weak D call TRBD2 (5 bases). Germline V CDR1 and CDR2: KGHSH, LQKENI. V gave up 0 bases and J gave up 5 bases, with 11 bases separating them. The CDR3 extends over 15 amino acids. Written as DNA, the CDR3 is TGTGCCAGCTCACCACCGATGGGAGCCGACAATGAGCAGTTCTTC. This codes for CASSPPMGADNEQFF.

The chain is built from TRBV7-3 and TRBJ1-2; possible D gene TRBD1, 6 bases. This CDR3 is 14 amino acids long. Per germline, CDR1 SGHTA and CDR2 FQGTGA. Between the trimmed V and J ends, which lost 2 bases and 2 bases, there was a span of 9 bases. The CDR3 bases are TGTGCCAGCAGCTTATCAGGGGAAAACTATGGCTACACCTTC. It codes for CASSLSGENYGYTF. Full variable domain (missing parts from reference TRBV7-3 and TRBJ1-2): GAGVSQTPSNKVTEKGKYVELRCDPISGHTALYWYRQSLGQGPEFLIYFQGTGAADDSGLPNDRFFAVRPEGSVSTLKIQRTERGDSAVYLCASSLSGENYGYTFGSGTRLTVV.